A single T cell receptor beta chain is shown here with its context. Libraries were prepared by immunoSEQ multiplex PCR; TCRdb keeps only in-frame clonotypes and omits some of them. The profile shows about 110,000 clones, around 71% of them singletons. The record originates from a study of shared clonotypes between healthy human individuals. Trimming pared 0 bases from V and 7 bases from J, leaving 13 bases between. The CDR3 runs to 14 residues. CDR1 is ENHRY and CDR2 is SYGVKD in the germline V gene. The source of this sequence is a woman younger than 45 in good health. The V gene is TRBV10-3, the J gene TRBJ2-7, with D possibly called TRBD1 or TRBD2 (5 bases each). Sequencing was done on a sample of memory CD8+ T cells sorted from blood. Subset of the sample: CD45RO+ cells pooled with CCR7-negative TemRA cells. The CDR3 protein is CAISESGPLGEQYF. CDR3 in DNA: TGTGCCATCAGTGAGTCGGGACCTCTGGGAGAGCAGTACTTC.